These T cell receptor beta chains were read from a single sample in a study of cytomegalovirus exposure and HLA in healthy donors. Produced via immunoSEQ multiplex PCR; TCRdb's table is partial and in-frame only. Altogether roughly 160,000 clones are present, approximately 70% being singletons, with the ten largest covering about 5.4%. Sequenced material: PBMCs. These receptors were taken from a woman between 18 and 29 years old in good health and CMV-seropositive. Each CDR3 is given with its conserved first and last residue. The D gene is left open where the match is weak. Clone size appears in some rows only: once, few, many, or a class for an expanded clone.

j_call: TRBJ1-3
d_call: -
v_call: TRBV7-9
clone_size: -
cdr3_nt: TGTTCCAGCAGCGCCCGGGGAAGGGGGATATCTGGAAACACCATATATTTT
cdr3_aa: CSSSARGRGISGNTIYF

j_call: TRBJ1-5
d_call: -
v_call: TRBV30
clone_size: -
cdr3_nt: TGTGCCTGGAGTGTATATGGCCAGCCCCAGCATTTT
cdr3_aa: CAWSVYGQPQHF

j_call: TRBJ1-5
d_call: -
v_call: TRBV2
clone_size: few
cdr3_nt: TGTGCCAGCAGTGAATACAGTAGCAATCAGCCCCAGCATTTT
cdr3_aa: CASSEYSSNQPQHF

j_call: TRBJ2-3
d_call: -
v_call: TRBV10-2
clone_size: -
cdr3_nt: TGCGCCAGCAAGGAGGGAAGCACAGATACGCAGTATTTT
cdr3_aa: CASKEGSTDTQYF

j_call: TRBJ2-6
d_call: -
v_call: TRBV5-1
clone_size: -
cdr3_nt: TGCGCCAGCAGGGTCAGGGGTGGTGGGGCCAACGTCCTGACTTTC
cdr3_aa: CASRVRGGGANVLTF

j_call: TRBJ1-3
d_call: -
v_call: TRBV7-8
clone_size: -
cdr3_nt: TGTGCCAGCAGCTTAGTGGCACAGGTGGCAGGAAACACCATATATTTT
cdr3_aa: CASSLVAQVAGNTIYF

j_call: TRBJ2-7
d_call: TRBD1
v_call: TRBV15
clone_size: few
cdr3_nt: TGTGCCACCAGCAGATATGAGACAGGGGTTTCCGAGCAGTACTTC
cdr3_aa: CATSRYETGVSEQYF

j_call: TRBJ1-2
d_call: TRBD1
v_call: TRBV7-2
clone_size: -
cdr3_nt: TGTGCCAGCAGCTTAACAGGGGAAACGGTTGGCTACACCTTC
cdr3_aa: CASSLTGETVGYTF

j_call: TRBJ1-1
d_call: TRBD1
v_call: TRBV18
clone_size: few
cdr3_nt: TGTGCCAGCTCGGTGGACAGGGTGAACACTGAAGCTTTCTTT
cdr3_aa: CASSVDRVNTEAFF

j_call: TRBJ1-4
d_call: -
v_call: TRBV7-9
clone_size: -
cdr3_nt: TGTGCCAGCTCCTTGACAGCAACTAATGAAAAACTGTTTTTT
cdr3_aa: CASSLTATNEKLFF

j_call: TRBJ1-6
d_call: -
v_call: TRBV28
clone_size: -
cdr3_nt: TGTGCCAGCAGTTTACAGGGAGGTACCCTCCACTTT
cdr3_aa: CASSLQGGTLHF

j_call: TRBJ1-2
d_call: -
v_call: TRBV9
clone_size: -
cdr3_nt: TGTGCCAGCAGCGTAGATGCGGGAAACTATGGCTACACCTTC
cdr3_aa: CASSVDAGNYGYTF

j_call: TRBJ2-7
d_call: -
v_call: TRBV5-1
clone_size: few
cdr3_nt: TGCGCCAGCAGCCACGAAACTCCACAGGGCAGCGAGCAGTACTTC
cdr3_aa: CASSHETPQGSEQYF

j_call: TRBJ1-5
d_call: -
v_call: TRBV19
clone_size: -
cdr3_nt: TGTGCCAGTACCCAGGAAAGCAATCAGCCCCAGCATTTT
cdr3_aa: CASTQESNQPQHF

j_call: TRBJ2-7
d_call: TRBD1
v_call: TRBV20-1
clone_size: -
cdr3_nt: TGCAGTCCGTCACAGGGGGACGAGCAGTACTTC
cdr3_aa: CSPSQGDEQYF

j_call: TRBJ2-7
d_call: TRBD2
v_call: TRBV7-2
clone_size: -
cdr3_nt: TGTGCCAGCAGCTTAGGACTAGCGGGGGGGCTCTACGAGCAGTACTTC
cdr3_aa: CASSLGLAGGLYEQYF

j_call: TRBJ2-3
d_call: TRBD2
v_call: TRBV18
clone_size: -
cdr3_nt: TGTGCCAGCTCACAGGGACTACCAGGAACAGATACGCAGTATTTT
cdr3_aa: CASSQGLPGTDTQYF

j_call: TRBJ2-3
d_call: TRBD2
v_call: TRBV6-6
clone_size: -
cdr3_nt: TGTGCCAGCAGTTACGCTAGCGGGGGGCCGGGGGATACGCAGTATTTT
cdr3_aa: CASSYASGGPGDTQYF

j_call: TRBJ2-6
d_call: -
v_call: TRBV18
clone_size: -
cdr3_nt: TGTGCCAGCTCATCCGCATGGAGGACAGAAAGCTCTGGGGCCAACGTCCTGACTTTC
cdr3_aa: CASSSAWRTESSGANVLTF

j_call: TRBJ1-2
d_call: -
v_call: TRBV6-4
clone_size: -
cdr3_nt: TGTGCCAGCAGCGCTGAACAGGGAACTGGCTACACCTTC
cdr3_aa: CASSAEQGTGYTF

j_call: TRBJ2-3
d_call: -
v_call: TRBV7-9
clone_size: -
cdr3_nt: TGTGCCAGCTTTCCTTTAGTTCGGACTGTTGTTAGCACAGATACGCAGTATTTT
cdr3_aa: CASFPLVRTVVSTDTQYF

j_call: TRBJ2-7
d_call: -
v_call: TRBV4-2
clone_size: -
cdr3_nt: TGTGCCAGCAGCCAAGATCAGAACACGCCCTCCGACGAGCAGTACTTC
cdr3_aa: CASSQDQNTPSDEQYF

j_call: TRBJ2-5
d_call: -
v_call: TRBV29-1
clone_size: -
cdr3_nt: TGCAGCGCCAATACAGGGAGGGGAGGAGAGACCCAGTACTTC
cdr3_aa: CSANTGRGGETQYF

j_call: TRBJ1-2
d_call: TRBD1
v_call: TRBV7-3
clone_size: -
cdr3_nt: TGTGCCAGCAGCTTAAAGCCGGGGACAGGGGGCTACTATGGCTACACCTTC
cdr3_aa: CASSLKPGTGGYYGYTF

j_call: TRBJ2-7
d_call: TRBD1
v_call: TRBV30
clone_size: -
cdr3_nt: TGTGCCTGGAGTTCAGGGCAGGGGGCCTACGAGCAGTACTTC
cdr3_aa: CAWSSGQGAYEQYF

j_call: TRBJ2-3
d_call: TRBD1
v_call: TRBV9
clone_size: -
cdr3_nt: TGTGCCAGCAGCAGGTCGGGACAGGGGGCCCCAGATACGCAGTATTTT
cdr3_aa: CASSRSGQGAPDTQYF

j_call: TRBJ1-4
d_call: -
v_call: TRBV9
clone_size: -
cdr3_nt: TGTGCCAGCAGCCCCTTCCCGGATGAAAAACTGTTTTTT
cdr3_aa: CASSPFPDEKLFF

j_call: TRBJ2-3
d_call: -
v_call: TRBV5-1
clone_size: -
cdr3_nt: TGCGCCAGCAGCCGCACGGGGGATACGCAGTATTTT
cdr3_aa: CASSRTGDTQYF

j_call: TRBJ1-1
d_call: TRBD1
v_call: TRBV30
clone_size: -
cdr3_nt: TGTGCCTGGACCCCGGGGCAGGGGGGCACTGAAGCTTTCTTT
cdr3_aa: CAWTPGQGGTEAFF

j_call: TRBJ2-7
d_call: TRBD2
v_call: TRBV2
clone_size: -
cdr3_nt: TGTGCCAGCAGTTCGACTAGCAAGCCCTACGAGCAGTACTTC
cdr3_aa: CASSSTSKPYEQYF

j_call: TRBJ2-1
d_call: -
v_call: TRBV30
clone_size: -
cdr3_nt: TGTGCCTGGAGTGACTTTTACAGCTCCTACAATGAGCAGTTCTTC
cdr3_aa: CAWSDFYSSYNEQFF

j_call: TRBJ2-7
d_call: -
v_call: TRBV6-1
clone_size: -
cdr3_nt: TGTGCCAGCAGTGAAGGATGGGGAGTAGGGGAGCAGTACTTC
cdr3_aa: CASSEGWGVGEQYF

j_call: TRBJ1-1
d_call: -
v_call: TRBV6-1
clone_size: -
cdr3_nt: TGTGCCAGCAGTGAAGACCCGGCGGTAACTGAAGCTTTCTTT
cdr3_aa: CASSEDPAVTEAFF

j_call: TRBJ2-3
d_call: TRBD2
v_call: TRBV7-2
clone_size: -
cdr3_nt: TGTGCCAGCAGCTTCCGGACTAGCGGGGGGGCCGATACGCAGTATTTT
cdr3_aa: CASSFRTSGGADTQYF

j_call: TRBJ2-1
d_call: -
v_call: TRBV9
clone_size: -
cdr3_nt: TGTGCCAGCAGCGTACGTTGGAGGGGCCTTAATAGCAATGAGCAGTTCTTC
cdr3_aa: CASSVRWRGLNSNEQFF

j_call: TRBJ2-7
d_call: -
v_call: TRBV9
clone_size: -
cdr3_nt: TGTGCCAGCAGCGGGCGGAGCGGCCGCTTCTACGAGCAGTACTTC
cdr3_aa: CASSGRSGRFYEQYF

j_call: TRBJ2-1
d_call: TRBD2
v_call: TRBV4-1
clone_size: -
cdr3_nt: TGCGCCAGCACGGCTAGCGGGGGAACAAACAATGAGCAGTTCTTC
cdr3_aa: CASTASGGTNNEQFF